This T cell receptor (beta chain) was sequenced in a study of T cells after yellow fever vaccination. As concerns this clonotype: Its antigen is currently unknown.

V lost 5 bases and J 8 bases, leaving 17 bases between the germline ends. Germline lookup yields CDR1 SGHNT and CDR2 YYREEE (reference sequence). The CDR3 is made up of 15 amino acids. The 5'RACE template-switching step produced TCR cDNA and added a universal primer site and UMIs. Using its own MiXCR run on the 5' RACE reads, TCRdb lists one record per CDR3 protein. This sample has hundreds of thousands of distinct CDR3 sequences, with less than 15% found just once. Study-level points and caveats: The secondary response peaked faster, at day 5 versus 15, but was weaker.

Specimen: PBMCs, collected on the day of the yellow fever booster vaccination. The chain has TRBV5-4 and TRBJ1-6; D possibly corresponds to TRBD1 (6 bases). The TCR sequence derives from a man aged 25 to 45 who received the YFV17D yellow fever vaccine. CDR3 DNA sequence: TGTGCCAGCAGTTCAGGTGGACAGACTCATTCACCCCTCCACTTT. Protein product: CASSSGGQTHSPLHF.